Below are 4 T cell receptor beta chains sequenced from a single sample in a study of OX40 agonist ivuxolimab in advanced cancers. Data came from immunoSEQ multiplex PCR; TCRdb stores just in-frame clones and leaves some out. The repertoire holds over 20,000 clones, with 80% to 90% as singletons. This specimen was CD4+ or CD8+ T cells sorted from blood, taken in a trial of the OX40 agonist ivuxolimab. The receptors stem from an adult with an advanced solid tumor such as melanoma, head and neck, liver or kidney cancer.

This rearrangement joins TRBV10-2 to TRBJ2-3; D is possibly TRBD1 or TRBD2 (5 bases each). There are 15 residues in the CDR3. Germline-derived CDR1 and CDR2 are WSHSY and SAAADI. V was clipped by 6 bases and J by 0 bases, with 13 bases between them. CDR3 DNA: TGCGCCAGCAGCATGCCGGGACGGAGCACAGATACGCAGTATTTT. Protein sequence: CASSMPGRSTDTQYF.

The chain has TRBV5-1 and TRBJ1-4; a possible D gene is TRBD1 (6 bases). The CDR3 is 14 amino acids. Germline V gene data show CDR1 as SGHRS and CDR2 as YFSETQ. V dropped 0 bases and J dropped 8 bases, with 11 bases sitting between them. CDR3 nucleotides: TGCGCCAGCAGCTTGGCAGGGGCGGGGGAAAAACTGTTTTTT. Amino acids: CASSLAGAGEKLFF.

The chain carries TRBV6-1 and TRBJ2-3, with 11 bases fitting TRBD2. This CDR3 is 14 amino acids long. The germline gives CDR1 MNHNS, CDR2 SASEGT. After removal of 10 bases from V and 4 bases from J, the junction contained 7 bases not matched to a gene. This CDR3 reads CATSTSGSADTQYF. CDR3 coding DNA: TGTGCCACTTCAACTAGCGGGAGCGCAGATACGCAGTATTTT.

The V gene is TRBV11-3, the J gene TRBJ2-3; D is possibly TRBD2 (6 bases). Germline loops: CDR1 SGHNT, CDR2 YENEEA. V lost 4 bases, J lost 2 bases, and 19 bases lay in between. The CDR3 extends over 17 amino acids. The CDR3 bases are TGTGCCAGCAGCTCACCCGAATTAGCGGACCCCACAGATACGCAGTATTTT. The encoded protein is CASSSPELADPTDTQYF.